This T cell receptor (beta chain) was retrieved from a study of response to subunit inactivated influenza vaccine. Study-wide findings and caveats: Each seasonal flu vaccination may recruit only limited new T cells, authors suggested.

In TCRdb, the RT-PCR reads were re-called with MiXCR into one record per CDR3 protein. The repertoire holds roughly 500,000 distinct CDR3 sequences, with more than 15% as singletons. This clonotype was found many times. The antigen is unknown. V lost 6 bases and J lost 9; bases outside the gene matches: 9. From germline, CDR1 is MNHEY and CDR2 SVGEGT. The CDR3 length is 15 residues. The origin of this receptor is a man in his fifties or sixties who received an inactivated influenza vaccine. Sequenced material: CD4+ T cells sorted from PBMCs, taken about 23 months after vaccination. The chain is built from TRBV6-2 or TRBV6-3 and TRBJ2-1; 12 bases map to TRBD2. CDR3 loop: CASSLLAGGPSEQFF. CDR3 nucleotide sequence: TGTGCCAGCAGCCTTCTAGCGGGAGGGCCTAGTGAGCAGTTCTTC.